This T cell receptor beta chain is from a study of T cells in Graves' hyperthyroidism and ophthalmopathy (dated by TCRdb to the late 2010s). Describing the broader study: Peripheral blood samples were taken at initial diagnosis, before any treatment was given. Thyroid tissue and blood T-cell repertoires from about six Graves' hyperthyroidism patients were also compared in the study. According to the paper, TCR Vbeta CDR3 sequencing was carried out on about 140 peripheral blood samples, which came from 40 to 45 ophthalmopathy, 70 to 80 hyperthyroidism and some 17 progressor patients. For training and testing, the roughly 97 patients in the discovery cohort were randomly divided in a 7:3 ratio. Once sampling was done, hyperthyroidism patients were given methimazole at a starting dose of 30 mg daily, whereas ophthalmopathy patients were given high-dose intravenous methylprednisolone. To identify distinguishing TCR V-J signatures, a discovery cohort of around 98 patients was used, comprising 40 to 45 with Graves' ophthalmopathy and around 57 with stable Graves' hyperthyroidism. Whether ophthalmopathy could be predicted prospectively was tested in an independent validation cohort made up of approximately 19 hyperthyroidism patients plus 17 patients who later progressed to ophthalmopathy.

This clonotype was found a few times. The target of this receptor is not known. No base-level quality is on record; no much larger clone is a single base apart. The TCR beta CDR3 regions were amplified from the RNA transcripts. A first-round RT-PCR of the TCR CDR3 used the HTBI primer set with the Qiagen OneStep RT-PCR kit. A second multiplex PCR round built the libraries, followed by size selection and purification. Paired-end sequencing of the libraries was performed with 100 bp reads on an Illumina HiSeq2000. In the original analysis: Raw data were processed with SOAPnuke, discarding reads with adapters, uncalled bases, mean Phred below 15, or no exact constant-primer or identifier match. High-quality paired reads were merged with COPE v1.2.5, and unique nucleotide sequences were defined as clonotypes. MiTCR v1.1 was used to align clonotypes to the IMGT TRBV, TRBD and TRBJ reference segments. Only V-J combinations with frequency above 0.0001, covering about 99% of repertoires, were analysed. A TCS score was defined as the ratio between F50 (clonal expansion) and ExV (chaos), using BLOSUM62-based TCRdist between CDR3 peptides within each V-J. Welch's t-statistics and random forest reduced fewer than 600 V-J features to 10 to 15, which were used in a naive Bayes classifier (R e1071). The similarity between thyroid and blood repertoires was quantified using the Morisita-Horn index. TCRdb's own reprocessing of the public reads used fastp at Q25 and MiXCR and kept productive beta chains. CDR3 protein duplicates are merged, each entry listing the most common genes and DNA. TCRdb, rather than the study authors, made the V and J calls. Here the sample has 750,000 to 950,000 distinct CDR3 sequences; over 35% occur a single time. The ten largest clones capture about 8.9% of the sample.

Stable Graves' hyperthyroidism was defined as the absence of progression to ophthalmopathy over 18 months of follow-up. Hyperthyroidism patients were aged 18 to 65 years and newly diagnosed, with disease duration of less than 2 months. Any patient with an uncontrolled infection, another autoimmune disease, pregnancy or lactation was excluded. Clinical symptoms, serum thyroxine and TRAb, thyroid ultrasound, and orbital computed tomography formed the basis for the diagnoses. PBMCs were isolated from 7.5 to 10 ml of fresh peripheral blood by Ficoll-Paque density gradient centrifugation. Trizol reagent was used to extract total RNA, and RNA quality was then checked on an Agilent 2100 Bioanalyzer. Summary of the overall study and its limitations: Sample size was not statistically predetermined, and blinding of investigators to group allocation was not performed. During validation, the model predicted progression to ophthalmopathy a median of around 6 months ahead of onset, with more than 60% sensitivity and more than 72% specificity. A 13 V-J signature model separated ophthalmopathy from stable hyperthyroidism, with nearly 90% sensitivity and about 81% specificity in cross-validation and 80%/75% in testing. Most expanded thyroid clonotypes (frequency above 0.001) were also detected in blood, a finding suggesting that blood repertoires may reflect thyroid immune responses.

The receptor's source is a man younger than 30 with Graves' hyperthyroidism. Sequencing used blood.

The DNA sequence is as follows: TGTGCCAGCAGCTCGCATCGGGACTACTCCTACGAGCAGTACTTC. Translated, it reads CASSSHRDYSYEQYF. The rearrangement joined TRBV7-2 to TRBJ2-7; 7 junctional bases match TRBD2. The junction shows trimming of 4 bases on V and 0 bases on J, and the gene matches do not reach 6 bases of it. The germline V gene specifies SGHTA as CDR1 and FQGNSA as CDR2. The cysteine opens and the phenylalanine closes a CDR3 of 15 amino acids. CDR3 DNA only is kept here, 45 bases in frame from base 1. Reference TRBV7-2 and TRBJ2-7 genes cover what lies past the CDR3, so the full variable domain is GAGVSQSPSNKVTEKGKDVELRCDPISGHTALYWYRQSLGQGLEFLIYFQGNSAPDKSGLPSDRFSAERTGGSVSTLTIQRTQQEDSAVYLCASSSHRDYSYEQYFGPGTRLTVT.